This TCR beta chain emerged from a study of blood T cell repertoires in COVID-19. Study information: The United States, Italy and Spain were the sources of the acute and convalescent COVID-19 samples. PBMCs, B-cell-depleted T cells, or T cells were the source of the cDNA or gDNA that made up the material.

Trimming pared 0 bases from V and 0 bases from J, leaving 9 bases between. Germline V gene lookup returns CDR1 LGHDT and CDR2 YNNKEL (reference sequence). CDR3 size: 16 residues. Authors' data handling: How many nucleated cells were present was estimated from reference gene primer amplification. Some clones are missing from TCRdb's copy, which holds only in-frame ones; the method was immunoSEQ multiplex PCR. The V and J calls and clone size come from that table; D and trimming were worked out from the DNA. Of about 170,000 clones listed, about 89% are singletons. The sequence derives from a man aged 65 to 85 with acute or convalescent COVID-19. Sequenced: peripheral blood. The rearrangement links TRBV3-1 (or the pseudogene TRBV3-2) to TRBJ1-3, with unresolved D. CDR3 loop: CASSQDRGSSGNTIYF. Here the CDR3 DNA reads TGTGCCAGCAGCCAAGATCGAGGGTCCTCTGGAAACACCATATATTTT.